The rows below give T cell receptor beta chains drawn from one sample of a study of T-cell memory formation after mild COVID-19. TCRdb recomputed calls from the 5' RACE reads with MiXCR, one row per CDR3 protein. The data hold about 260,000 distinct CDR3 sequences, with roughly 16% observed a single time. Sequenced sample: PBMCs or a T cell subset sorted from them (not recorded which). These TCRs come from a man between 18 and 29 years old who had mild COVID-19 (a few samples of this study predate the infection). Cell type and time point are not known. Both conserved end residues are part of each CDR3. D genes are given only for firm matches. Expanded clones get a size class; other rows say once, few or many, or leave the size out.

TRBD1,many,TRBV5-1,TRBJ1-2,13,TGCGCCAGCAGCCCGACAGGGGTACGTGGCTACACCTTC,CASSPTGVRGYTF
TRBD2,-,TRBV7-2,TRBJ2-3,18,TGTGCCAGCAGCTTACCTAGCGGGGGGAACACGGTCACAGATACGCAGTATTTT,CASSLPSGGNTVTDTQYF
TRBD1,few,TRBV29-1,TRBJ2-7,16,TGCAGCGTTGAACGACACGGACAGGTTGGAGCCTACGAGCAGTACTTC,CSVERHGQVGAYEQYF
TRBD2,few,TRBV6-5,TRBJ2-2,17,TGTGCCAGCAGTAAGACTAGCGGGGGGCCGAACACCGGGGAGCTGTTTTTT,CASSKTSGGPNTGELFF
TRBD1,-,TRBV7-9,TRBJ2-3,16,TGTGCCAGCAGCAACCGGGACAGGGGAGGCACAGATACGCAGTATTTT,CASSNRDRGGTDTQYF
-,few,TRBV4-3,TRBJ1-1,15,TGCGCCAGCAGCCATACCCCGGCCGGGTCCACTGAAGCTTTCTTT,CASSHTPAGSTEAFF
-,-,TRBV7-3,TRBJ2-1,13,TGTGCCAGCAGCGGGTCAGGGCGCGATGAGCAGTTCTTC,CASSGSGRDEQFF
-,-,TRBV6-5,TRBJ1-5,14,TGTGCCAGCAGTTACATCGGGGGCGGTCAGCCCCAGCATTTT,CASSYIGGGQPQHF
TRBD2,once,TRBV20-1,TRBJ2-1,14,TGCAGTGCTAGAGTACTAGCGGGGTTGAATGAGCAGTTCTTC,CSARVLAGLNEQFF
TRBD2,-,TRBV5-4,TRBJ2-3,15,TGTGCCAGCAGCTTTGGCGGGGGGGCGGAAGATACGCAGTATTTT,CASSFGGGAEDTQYF
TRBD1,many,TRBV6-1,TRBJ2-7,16,TGTGCCAGCAGTGAACCCGACAGGGGAAGCTCCTACGAGCAGTACTTC,CASSEPDRGSSYEQYF
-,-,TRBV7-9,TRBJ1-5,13,TGTGCCAGCACGGGGGGGACCAATCAGCCCCAGCATTTT,CASTGGTNQPQHF
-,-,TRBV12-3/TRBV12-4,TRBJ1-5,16,TGTGCCAGCAGTCTGACGGGGGGAATTAACAATCAGCCCCAGCATTTT,CASSLTGGINNQPQHF
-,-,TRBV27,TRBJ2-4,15,TGTGCCAGCAGTTTAACGGCATACTCCAAAAACATTCAGTACTTC,CASSLTAYSKNIQYF
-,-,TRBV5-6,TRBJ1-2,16,TGTGCCAGCAGCGAACCCTTGGGAGGATCAGGCTATGGCTACACCTTC,CASSEPLGGSGYGYTF
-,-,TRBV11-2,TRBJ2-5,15,TGTGCCAGCAGCTTAGATCCGACAGACCAAGAGACCCAGTACTTC,CASSLDPTDQETQYF
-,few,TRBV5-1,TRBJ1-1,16,TGCGCCAGCAGCTTTGGAGCGGGGCGCGGCGACACTGAAGCTTTCTTT,CASSFGAGRGDTEAFF
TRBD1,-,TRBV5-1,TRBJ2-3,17,TGCGCCAGCAGCTTTACCGGGACAGGGGCTGTCACAGATACGCAGTATTTT,CASSFTGTGAVTDTQYF
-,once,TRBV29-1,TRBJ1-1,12,TGCAGCGTTTTTCTCATCAACACTGAAGCTTTCTTT,CSVFLINTEAFF
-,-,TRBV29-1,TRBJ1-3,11,TGCAGCGTCCTCGTCGGAAACACCATATGTTTT,CSVLVGNTICF
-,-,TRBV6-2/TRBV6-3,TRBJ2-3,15,TGTGCCAGCAGTCGCCCGACTGCTCGGCGGGCTACGCAGTATTTT,CASSRPTARRATQYF
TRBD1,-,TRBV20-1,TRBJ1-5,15,TGCAGTGCTAGGGCACGGGACAGACGTTATCAGCCCCAGCATTTT,CSARARDRRYQPQHF
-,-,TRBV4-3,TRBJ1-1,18,TGCGCCAGCAGCCAAGAGTCGGGGGGGGTTAATTCGAACACTGAAGCTTTCTTT,CASSQESGGVNSNTEAFF
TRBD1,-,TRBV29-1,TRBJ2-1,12,TGCAGCGTCCGGACAGGAAGCCATGAGCAGTTCTTC,CSVRTGSHEQFF
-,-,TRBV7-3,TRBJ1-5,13,TGTGCCAGCTCTCGGACCGCGAATCAGCCCCAGCATTTT,CASSRTANQPQHF
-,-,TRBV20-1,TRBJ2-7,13,TGCAGTGCTAGAGAGCAGGGATTCTACGAGCAGTACTTC,CSAREQGFYEQYF
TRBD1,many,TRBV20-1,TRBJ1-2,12,TGCAGTGCTAGTGTCAGGGGGTACTGGTTCACCTTC,CSASVRGYWFTF
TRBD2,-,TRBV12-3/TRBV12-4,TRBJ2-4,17,TGTGCCAGCAGTTTTCGGGGGGAGAGGCTAGCCAAAAACATTCAGTACTTC,CASSFRGERLAKNIQYF
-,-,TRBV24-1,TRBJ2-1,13,TGTGCCACCAGTGATTTTCGGGATACTGAGCAGTTCTTC,CATSDFRDTEQFF
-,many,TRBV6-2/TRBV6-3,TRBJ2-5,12,TGTGCCAGCAGTGAGGTGGGAGAGACCCAGTACTTC,CASSEVGETQYF
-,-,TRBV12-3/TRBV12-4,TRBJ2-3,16,TGTGCCAGCAGTTTAGCGCGGGGCTTTAGCACAGATACGCAGTATTTT,CASSLARGFSTDTQYF
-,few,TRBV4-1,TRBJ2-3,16,TGCGCCAGCAGCCAAGATGGAGGCAGGGCCGCAGATACGCAGTATTTT,CASSQDGGRAADTQYF
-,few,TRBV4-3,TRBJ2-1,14,TGCGCCAGCAGCCAAATCCGACAGACGAATGAGCAGTTCTTC,CASSQIRQTNEQFF
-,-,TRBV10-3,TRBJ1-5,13,TGTGCCATCAGTGAGTCCAAGAATCAGCCCCAGCATTTT,CAISESKNQPQHF
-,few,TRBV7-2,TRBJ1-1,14,TGTGCCAGCAGCTCGAGCTACAGGGTCACTGAAGCTTTCTTT,CASSSSYRVTEAFF
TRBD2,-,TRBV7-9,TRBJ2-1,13,TGTGCCAGCAGCCTACTAGCGGCTCGCGAGCAGTTCTTC,CASSLLAAREQFF
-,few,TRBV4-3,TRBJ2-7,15,TGCGCCAGCAGCCAAGAGCGGAGTCCATACTACGAGCAGTACTTC,CASSQERSPYYEQYF
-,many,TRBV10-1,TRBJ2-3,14,TGCGCCAGCAGTGATGGGGGGGCTATAGATACGCAGTATTTT,CASSDGGAIDTQYF
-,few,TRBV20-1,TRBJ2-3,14,TGCAGTGCTAAAGAGGGAACCGGCACAGATACGCAGTATTTT,CSAKEGTGTDTQYF
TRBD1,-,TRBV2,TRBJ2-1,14,TGTGCCAGCAGTGGGACAGGGGGCTACAATGTGCAGTTCTTC,CASSGTGGYNVQFF
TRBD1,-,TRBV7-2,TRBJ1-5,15,TGTGCCAGCAGCTGGAGACAGGGGGCCGATCAGCCCCAGCATTTT,CASSWRQGADQPQHF